The 20 T cell receptor beta chains listed next were all sequenced from one sample in a study of regulatory T cells in long-lasting Graves disease. Time point given: persistent/refractory GD, antithyroid drugs over 5 years with positive TRAb. The authors made the TCR library using RNA they extracted from PBMCs. iRepertoire HTBI primers and Arm-PCR of CDR3 regions built TCR beta libraries. TCRdb reprocessed the multiplex PCR reads with MiXCR, giving one entry per CDR3 protein. The sample holds 400,000 to 500,000 distinct CDR3 sequences, roughly 23% seen once. The sequenced sample was peripheral blood mononuclear cells (PBMCs), obtained when the disease was refractory, from a patient treated with antithyroid drugs. The receptors derive from a female donor with Graves disease.

The gene calls are TRBV30 and TRBJ1-1; no reliable D call. The CDR3 is 13 amino acids. Deletions cut 3 bases from V and 2 bases from J, with 10 bases between. The germline V gene encodes CDR1 GTSNPN and CDR2 SVGIG (reference sequence). CDR3 coding DNA: TGTGCCTGGAGGGCTTGGTCCAACACTGAAGCTTTCTTT. Translating it yields CAWRAWSNTEAFF. The whole variable domain, remainder taken from reference TRBV30 and TRBJ1-1, is SQTIHQWPATLVQPVGSPLSLECTVEGTSNPNLYWYRQAAGRGLQLLFYSVGIGQISSEVPQNLSASRPQDRQFILSSKKLLLSDSGFYLCAWRAWSNTEAFFGQGTRLTVV.

A word on this clonotype: At one boundary the junction diverges from the germline segment, which might be a read error. CDR3 in amino acids: CASSLTGTANTEASF. The CDR3 coding sequence is TGTGCCAGCAGCCTCACAGGGACAGCGAACACTGAAGCTTCCTTT. The chain joins TRBV9 to TRBJ1-1, with TRBD1 identical over 7 bases. Germline V gives CDR1 SGDLS, CDR2 YYNGEE. The CDR3 is 15 amino acids. Supplemented by reference TRBV9 and TRBJ1-1, the full variable domain reads DSGVTQTPKHLITATGQRVTLRCSPRSGDLSVYWYQQSLDQGLQFLIQYYNGEERAKGNILERFSAQQFPDLHSELNLSSLELGDSALYFCASSLTGTANTEASFGQGTRLTVV.

In its sample, this clonotype was seen many times. V usage is TRBV12-3 or TRBV12-4 and J usage is TRBJ2-5; TRBD2 aligns across 9 bases. The CDR3 totals 16 residues. With 4 bases clipped from V and 5 bases from J, the junction kept 11 bases outside the gene matches. CDR3 sequence: CASSSGGGVSGETQYF. DNA of the CDR3: TGTGCCAGCAGTTCGGGCGGGGGGGTCTCAGGGGAGACCCAGTACTTC.

This clonotype has ten or more counts. V is TRBV2 and J is TRBJ1-5, with a possible D match to TRBD1 (5 bases). The ends were cut back, 4 bases at V and 5 bases at J, with 9 bases in the middle. The germline V gene has CDR1 SNHLY and CDR2 FYNNEI. The CDR3 runs 13 residues. The CDR3 here is CASSAGPDQPQHF. The CDR3 DNA is TGTGCCAGCAGTGCGGGGCCGGATCAGCCCCAGCATTTT.

This chain links TRBV28 with TRBJ2-2; 10 nucleotides match TRBD2. This CDR3 is 20 amino acids long. Unmatched junction bases numbered 17, after V lost 3 bases and J lost 4 bases. CDR1 is MDHEN and CDR2 is SYDVKM in the germline V gene. The CDR3 bases are TGTGCCAGCAGTTTTGACCTAGCGGGAGATACCGAATCGGGCACCGGGGAGCTGTTTTTT. Protein sequence: CASSFDLAGDTESGTGELFF. Supplemented by reference TRBV28 and TRBJ2-2, the full variable domain reads DVKVTQSSRYLVKRTGEKVFLECVQDMDHENMFWYRQDPGLGLRLIYFSYDVKMKEKGDIPEGYSVSREKKERFSLILESASTNQTSMYLCASSFDLAGDTESGTGELFFGEGSRLTVL.

V and J are TRBV19 and TRBJ1-1; no clear D gene. CDR1 and CDR2 from the germline V gene are LNHDA and SQIVND (reference sequence). The CDR3 consists of 13 residues. Trimming stripped 5 bases from V and 5 bases from J, with 12 bases between. Here the CDR3 DNA reads TGTGCCAGTAGTGCCTCGGACGGAACTGAAGCTTTCTTT. Protein product: CASSASDGTEAFF.

V gene TRBV29-1 combines with J gene TRBJ1-1; D uncertain. In germline, CDR1 is SQVTM, CDR2 ANQGSEA. V was cut by 4 bases and J by 11 bases, with 14 bases left in between. The CDR3 is 11 amino acids. The CDR3 spells CSVVATTDAFF. The CDR3 coding sequence is TGCAGCGTTGTTGCCACGACGGACGCTTTCTTT.

This sequence joins TRBV6-1 and TRBJ2-7, with TRBD1 matching over 9 bases. This CDR3 is built from 18 residues. In germline, CDR1 is MNHNS, CDR2 SASEGT. With 5 bases clipped from V and 2 bases from J, the junction kept 16 bases outside the gene matches. The CDR3 DNA reads as TGTGCCAGCAGTCTAGTACTGGACAGGGGACTTTTCACCTACGAGCAGTACTTC. As protein: CASSLVLDRGLFTYEQYF.

This chain uses TRBV7-3 with TRBJ2-2, with D uncertain. Trimming stripped 4 bases from V and 6 bases from J, with 12 bases between. The CDR3 runs to 14 residues. The germline V gene has CDR1 SGHTA and CDR2 FQGTGA. The CDR3 DNA follows: TGTGCCAGCAGCTCAAGGAGCGACTCCGGGGAGCTGTTTTTT. Protein sequence: CASSSRSDSGELFF.

This clonotype was recorded a few times. The chain uses TRBV24-1 and TRBJ1-3; TRBD1 matches at 8 bases. The CDR3 contains 16 residues. Trimming cost V 2 bases and J 3 bases; bases outside gene matches: 5. The V gene's germline CDR1 is KGHDR and CDR2 SFDVKD. For the CDR3, the DNA is TGTGCCACCAGTGATTCAAAGACAGGGGATGGAAACACCATATATTTT. Its translation is CATSDSKTGDGNTIYF.

In DNA, the CDR3 is TGTGCCAGCTTCAAGACAGGGGCTAGAGATACGCAGTATTTT. Protein sequence: CASFKTGARDTQYF. The chain combines TRBV6-1 with TRBJ2-3; TRBD1 agrees at 8 bases. The V and J ends lost 8 bases and 5 bases, in that order; junction bases with no gene match: 9. The germline V gene encodes CDR1 MNHNS and CDR2 SASEGT. CDR3 length equals 14 residues.

The rearrangement uses TRBV7-2 and TRBJ2-2; no clear D gene. Germline V gives CDR1 SGHTA, CDR2 FQGNSA. The CDR3 extends over 15 amino acids. V was trimmed by 4 bases and J by 8 bases, leaving 17 bases between them. The CDR3, as DNA: TGTGCCAGCAGCTCCCCCAGACGCGGACGGGGGGAGCTGTTTTTT. Translating it yields CASSSPRRGRGELFF.

This clonotype appeared many times. The chain carries TRBV7-9 and TRBJ2-7; D possibly uses TRBD1 or TRBD2 (5 bases each). From germline, CDR1 is SEHNR and CDR2 FQNEAQ (reference sequence). The V end was cut by 4 bases, the J end by 1 base, with 14 bases between. The CDR3 covers 15 residues. The CDR3 reads CASSSLRGPSYEQYF. Here the CDR3 DNA reads TGTGCCAGCAGCTCCCTACGGGGCCCGTCCTACGAGCAGTACTTC.

This clonotype showed up many times. V gene TRBV6-5 combines with J gene TRBJ1-5, with D tentatively TRBD1 (5 bases). The CDR3 is 14 amino acids. V was cut by 0 bases and J by 7 bases, with 10 bases left in between. Germline assignment: CDR1 MNHEY and CDR2 SVGAGI. CDR3 DNA sequence: TGTGCCAGCAGTTACTCTTCAGGGTCCCAGCCCCAGCATTTT. Amino acids: CASSYSSGSQPQHF.

This clonotype showed up just a few times. The V call is TRBV28, the J call TRBJ2-6; D is possibly TRBD2 (6 bases). Trimming cost V 0 bases and J 4 bases, with 16 bases left between them. This CDR3 comprises 18 residues. In germline, CDR1 is MDHEN, CDR2 SYDVKM. This CDR3 is CASSLWTPGSLGANVLTF. Here the CDR3 DNA reads TGTGCCAGCAGTTTATGGACCCCCGGGAGTCTAGGGGCCAACGTCCTGACTTTC.

The chain links TRBV4-3 to TRBJ2-7; D is unclear. Trimming stripped 0 bases from V and 2 bases from J, with 11 bases between. This CDR3 is built from 15 residues. CDR1 and CDR2 from the germline V gene are LGHNA and YSLEER. The CDR3 sequence is CASSQDATGPYEQYF. CDR3 DNA sequence: TGCGCCAGCAGCCAAGATGCGACGGGCCCCTACGAGCAGTACTTC.

This clonotype was recorded a few times. The chain uses TRBV6-5 and TRBJ2-7; 7 bases fit TRBD2. V shed 4 bases and J 2 bases; nucleotides not matched to a gene: 8. The CDR3 consists of 15 residues. In germline, CDR1 is MNHEY, CDR2 SVGAGI. For the CDR3, the DNA is TGTGCCAGCAGTTCAGCGGGACGCAGGACCTACGAGCAGTACTTC. This sequence encodes CASSSAGRRTYEQYF.

This clonotype was seen a handful of times. The chain couples TRBV5-1 to TRBJ2-7, with 9 nucleotides matching TRBD2. Unmatched junction bases numbered 8, after V lost 0 bases and J lost 4 bases. The CDR3 covers 16 residues. Germline V gene sequence: CDR1 SGHRS, CDR2 YFSETQ. The CDR3 loop is CASSLARLAGSYEQYF. The CDR3 DNA follows: TGCGCCAGCAGCTTGGCCAGGCTAGCGGGAAGTTACGAGCAGTACTTC.

This clonotype was detected a few times. The chain joins TRBV7-8 to TRBJ1-3, with a possible D match to TRBD1 (6 bases). Germline assignment: CDR1 SGHVS and CDR2 FQNEAQ. V gave up 1 base and J gave up 0 bases, with 10 bases separating them. The CDR3 covers 16 residues. CDR3 coding DNA: TGTGCCAGCAGCTTAGTGGGGACAAACTCTGGAAACACCATATATTTT. Translation gives CASSLVGTNSGNTIYF.

This clonotype has a handful of counts. The gene calls are TRBV20-1 and TRBJ2-7; D possibly uses TRBD1 or TRBD2 (5 bases each). With 5 bases removed from V and 1 base from J, the gap between germline ends came to 24 bases. The CDR3 runs to 17 residues. Germline assignment: CDR1 DFQATT and CDR2 SNEGSKA (reference sequence). This CDR3 reads CSASHPGTRTTSYEQYF. Written as DNA, the CDR3 is TGCAGTGCTTCGCACCCGGGGACCCGAACAACTTCCTACGAGCAGTACTTC.